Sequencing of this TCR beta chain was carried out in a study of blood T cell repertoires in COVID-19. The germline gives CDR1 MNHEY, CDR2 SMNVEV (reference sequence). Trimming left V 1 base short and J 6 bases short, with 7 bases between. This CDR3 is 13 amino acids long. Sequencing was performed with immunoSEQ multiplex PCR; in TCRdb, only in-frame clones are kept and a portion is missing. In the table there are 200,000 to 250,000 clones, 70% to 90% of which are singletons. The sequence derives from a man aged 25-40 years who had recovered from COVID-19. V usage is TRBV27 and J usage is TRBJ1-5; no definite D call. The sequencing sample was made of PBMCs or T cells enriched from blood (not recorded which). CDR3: CASSLYSGQPQHF. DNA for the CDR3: TGTGCCAGCAGTTTATACTCGGGTCAGCCCCAGCATTTT.